Below, 3 T cell receptor beta chains from the same sample are listed, as sequenced in a study of T cell repertoires in cytomegalovirus infection. Their recognized antigens are unknown. TCRdb recomputed calls from the reads with MiXCR, one row per CDR3 protein. Of hundreds of thousands of distinct CDR3 sequences listed, about 29% are singletons. The source was cultured PBMCs, collected from culture after CMV antigen stimulation. These receptors all stem from a human donor in good health (CMV status not recorded). Some clones in this sample may be carry-over from other donors' samples.

The chain is built from TRBV7-2 and TRBJ2-3; D is undetermined. The CDR3 contains 17 residues. Between the trimmed V and J ends, which lost 0 bases and 0 bases, there was a span of 13 bases. Germline CDR1 reads SGHTA; CDR2 reads FQGNSA. For the CDR3, the DNA is TGTGCCAGCAGCTTAGCGCTCACTCAGCTTAGCACAGATACGCAGTATTTT. As protein: CASSLALTQLSTDTQYF.

This chain joins TRBV20-1 and TRBJ2-5; TRBD2 might be the D (6 bases). The germline V gene encodes CDR1 DFQATT and CDR2 SNEGSKA (reference sequence). V was shortened by 6 bases and J by 0 bases, with 17 bases between the two germline ends. The CDR3 loop spans 15 amino acids. For the CDR3, the DNA is TGCAGTGCCTCCGGGAGAAGCGGGTACCAAGAGACCCAGTACTTC. The encoded protein is CSASGRSGYQETQYF.

This chain links TRBV19 with TRBJ1-1; D is perhaps TRBD1 (6 bases). CDR3 length: 14 amino acids. V was clipped by 1 base and J by 4 bases, with 10 bases between them. Germline V gives CDR1 LNHDA, CDR2 SQIVND (reference sequence). The CDR3 bases are TGTGCCAGTAGTATAGGCGAAGGGGGCACTGAAGCTTTCTTT. Amino acids: CASSIGEGGTEAFF.